This TCR beta chain stems from a study of blood T cell repertoires in COVID-19. Study information: Whether acute or convalescent, the COVID-19 samples came from the United States, Italy and Spain.

Living in 20 to 30 US areas, the participants were between roughly 18 and 89 years of age. Each participant's cohort was designated according to participant-reported clinical history. This CDR3 has 14 amino acids. Germline CDR1 and CDR2: SEHNR and FQNEAQ (reference sequence). V was pared by 5 bases and J by 4 bases, with 14 bases between. Per the original methods: By means of reference gene primer amplification, nucleated cell counts were estimated. Only in-frame clones appear in the TCRdb table, and some are missing; sequencing was by immunoSEQ multiplex PCR. V, J and clone size were drawn from that table, and D and trimming were deduced from the DNA. This sample carries about 400,000 clones, roughly 88% of them seen once, and the ten largest clones take roughly 2%.

The sequenced material came from PBMCs or T cells enriched from blood (not recorded which). V usage is TRBV7-9 and J usage is TRBJ1-1; no clear D. The TCR sequence derives from a woman aged 40-49 years with acute COVID-19. For the CDR3, the DNA is TGTGCCAGCAGCGCCCTGCTTCGGGGCACTGAAGCTTTCTTT. It encodes CASSALLRGTEAFF.